One and the same sample provided the 24 T cell receptor beta chains below, sequenced in a study of spatial heterogeneity in lung cancer. Time point meaning: sample taken at primary tumor resection. Whole RNA obtained from tumor, nontumor lung or frozen PBMC underwent sequencing without sorting. Each CDR3 protein is one row after TCRdb ran MiXCR on the 5' RACE reads. The sample shows approximately 44,000 distinct CDR3 sequences, roughly an eighth of them seen only once. The starting material was PBMCs, obtained at surgery. The receptors were gathered from a male donor with early-stage non-small cell lung cancer.

Many counts were recorded for this clonotype. This sequence joins TRBV27 and TRBJ2-7; either TRBD1 or TRBD2 may supply D (6 bases each). The CDR3 has 15 amino acids. V was clipped by 2 bases and J by 1 base, with 12 bases between them. Germline V lookup: CDR1 MNHEY, CDR2 SMNVEV (reference sequence). The CDR3 DNA reads as TGTGCCAGCAGTTTAATCGGGGGCAGATCCTACGAGCAGTACTTC. Amino acid sequence: CASSLIGGRSYEQYF.

At least ten counts were recorded for this clonotype. DNA of the CDR3: TGTGCCAGCAGCCAGGGACTTAGCTCCTACGAGCAGTACTTC. This codes for CASSQGLSSYEQYF. J is TRBJ2-7 and V is TRBV7-9; D perhaps matches TRBD2 (6 bases). This CDR3 is 14 amino acids long. V was shortened by 5 bases and J by 0 bases, with 11 bases between the two germline ends. From germline, CDR1 is SEHNR and CDR2 FQNEAQ (reference sequence). Drawing the rest from reference TRBV7-9 and TRBJ2-7, the complete variable domain is DTGVSQNPRHKITKRGQNVTFRCDPISEHNRLYWYRQTLGQGPEFLTYFQNEAQLEKSRLLSDRFSAERPKGSFSTLEIQRTEQGDSAMYLCASSQGLSSYEQYFGPGTRLTVT.

This chain connects TRBV19 to TRBJ1-4; D is undetermined. With 8 bases removed from V and 8 bases from J, the gap between germline ends came to 3 bases. This CDR3 has 9 amino acids. The germline gives CDR1 LNHDA, CDR2 SQIVND (reference sequence). The CDR3 DNA sequence: TGTGCCAGTTTGGAAAAACTGTTTTTT. It is translated as CASLEKLFF.

The rearrangement joins TRBV5-1 to TRBJ2-3; D gene ambiguous. V shed 4 bases and J shed 1 base, with 16 bases lying between them. CDR3 length equals 16 residues. The germline V gene encodes CDR1 SGHRS and CDR2 YFSETQ. In DNA, the CDR3 is TGCGCCAGCAGCAAGACTCCGAACCCGCGCACAGATACGCAGTATTTT. Translation: CASSKTPNPRTDTQYF.

The chain links TRBV7-9 to TRBJ1-1, with unresolved D. This CDR3 is built from 16 residues. Trimming took off 5 bases at V and 1 base at J, with 17 bases between the two ends. Germline assignment: CDR1 SEHNR and CDR2 FQNEAQ (reference sequence). CDR3 in amino acids: CASSPGKLTTNTEAFF. CDR3 nucleotide sequence: TGTGCCAGCAGCCCTGGGAAATTGACGACGAACACTGAAGCTTTCTTT. The whole variable domain, filled in from reference TRBV7-9 and TRBJ1-1, reads DTGVSQNPRHKITKRGQNVTFRCDPISEHNRLYWYRQTLGQGPEFLTYFQNEAQLEKSRLLSDRFSAERPKGSFSTLEIQRTEQGDSAMYLCASSPGKLTTNTEAFFGQGTRLTVV.

This clonotype showed up just a few times. The chain uses TRBV7-3 and TRBJ2-2; 7 bases fit TRBD2. This CDR3 spans 14 amino acids. The V gene's germline CDR1 is SGHTA and CDR2 FQGTGA. V was clipped by 4 bases and J by 5 bases; unmatched bases: 4. CDR3 loop: CASSSGLTTGELFF. The CDR3 region has the DNA TGTGCCAGCAGCTCGGGACTAACAACCGGGGAGCTGTTTTTT.

The chain joins TRBV29-1 to TRBJ1-1; 9 nucleotides match TRBD1. The CDR3 runs 13 residues. CDR1 is SQVTM, CDR2 ANQGSEA, per germline. J was trimmed by 0 bases and V by 4 bases; bases with no gene match: 0. The CDR3 DNA reads TGCAGCGTTGGGGACAGGGTGAACACTGAAGCTTTCTTT. Translating it yields CSVGDRVNTEAFF.

The chain employs TRBV7-3 and TRBJ2-1, with D possibly TRBD2 on 6 matching bases. Germline V gene lookup returns CDR1 SGHTA and CDR2 FQGTGA. Trimming stripped 0 bases from V and 6 bases from J, with 15 bases between. CDR3 length: 16 amino acids. This CDR3 reads CASSLTTSGLSNEQFF. The CDR3 DNA reads TGTGCCAGCAGCTTAACGACTAGTGGTTTGAGCAATGAGCAGTTCTTC.

The rearrangement uses TRBV3-1 and TRBJ2-1, with D perhaps matching TRBD2 (5 bases). Germline lookup yields CDR1 LGHDT and CDR2 YNNKEL (reference sequence). This CDR3 contains 12 residues. V was clipped by 4 bases and J by 9 bases, with 10 bases between them. CDR3 in DNA: TGTGCCAGCAGCCCTTGGAGGAGTGAGCAGTTCTTC. The encoded protein is CASSPWRSEQFF.

This clonotype has at least ten counts. The chain combines TRBV7-2 with TRBJ2-2; 9 bases are a match to TRBD2. CDR3 length: 18 amino acids. V was clipped by 7 bases and J by 2 bases; unmatched bases: 14. Germline values: CDR1 SGHTA, CDR2 FQGNSA. CDR3 loop: CASNRPRTSGQNTGELFF. The DNA of the CDR3 is TGTGCCAGCAACCGCCCCAGAACTAGCGGGCAAAACACCGGGGAGCTGTTTTTT.

In its sample, this clonotype was seen a few times. The chain recombines TRBV7-9 with TRBJ2-7; 7 bases match TRBD1. Germline lookup yields CDR1 SEHNR and CDR2 FQNEAQ (reference sequence). CDR3 length: 14 residues. V was clipped by 2 bases and J by 3 bases; unmatched bases: 4. As DNA, the CDR3 is TGTGCCAGCAGCTTAAACAGGGGCGTCTACGAGCAGTACTTC. Translated, it gives CASSLNRGVYEQYF.

This chain joins TRBV5-4 and TRBJ2-7, with D perhaps being TRBD1 or TRBD2 (5 bases each). This CDR3 region has 13 residues. V lost 0 bases to trimming and J lost 3 bases, with 7 bases between them. Germline V gene lookup returns CDR1 SGHNT and CDR2 YYREEE (reference sequence). The CDR3 reads CASSLVGGYEQYF. CDR3 in DNA: TGTGCCAGCAGCTTGGTTGGGGGCTACGAGCAGTACTTC.

This clonotype was recorded many times. The chain joins TRBV14 to TRBJ1-1, with no clear D. With 3 bases removed from V and 3 bases from J, the gap between germline ends came to 8 bases. Germline V lookup: CDR1 SGHDN, CDR2 FVKESK. The CDR3 is 13 amino acids. CDR3 in amino acids: CASSHTEDTEAFF. The CDR3 DNA reads TGTGCCAGCAGCCACACAGAAGACACTGAAGCTTTCTTT. The full variable domain, rest sourced from reference TRBV14 and TRBJ1-1, is EAGVTQFPSHSVIEKGQTVTLRCDPISGHDNLYWYRRVMGKEIKFLLHFVKESKQDESGMPNNRFLAERTGGTYSTLKVQPAELEDSGVYFCASSHTEDTEAFFGQGTRLTVV.

This clonotype has just one count. This rearrangement joins TRBV20-1 to TRBJ1-4, with a weak D call TRBD1 (5 bases). Between the trimmed V and J ends, which lost 3 bases and 3 bases, there was a span of 20 bases. Looked up from germline, CDR1 is DFQATT and CDR2 is SNEGSKA (reference sequence). This CDR3 spans 17 amino acids. The CDR3 region has the DNA TGCAGTGCTAGGCCTCTGCTGGGGGAGGGAGCTAATGAAAAACTGTTTTTT. Residues: CSARPLLGEGANEKLFF.

The chain uses TRBV23-1 and TRBJ2-3, with D possibly matching TRBD2 (5 bases). TRBV23-1 falls under the ORF class, with uncertain function. The CDR3 consists of 16 residues. The ends were cut back, 2 bases at V and 0 bases at J, with 12 bases in the middle. In nucleotides, the CDR3 is TGCGCCAGCAGTCAACAACAGCGGACTAGCACAGATACGCAGTATTTT. It is translated as CASSQQQRTSTDTQYF.

J is TRBJ2-2 and V is TRBV4-2, with D perhaps TRBD1 (6 bases). The germline CDR1 and CDR2 sequences are LGHNA and YNFKEQ. The CDR3 runs 19 residues. V shed 4 bases and J shed 6 bases, with 27 bases lying between them. The CDR3 reads CASSPRAPAAQGSAGELFF. DNA for the CDR3: TGTGCCAGCAGCCCGCGTGCCCCAGCGGCCCAGGGGTCGGCCGGGGAGCTGTTTTTT.

This clonotype was seen a few times. The rearrangement joins TRBV11-1 to TRBJ2-1, with D perhaps being TRBD1 or TRBD2 (5 bases each). The CDR3 is made up of 15 amino acids. The V and J ends lost 5 bases and 0 bases respectively, with 11 bases between them. Germline CDR1 SGHAT, CDR2 FQDESV (reference sequence). As DNA, the CDR3 is TGTGCCAGCAGCATCGGGGCAAGCTCCTACAATGAGCAGTTCTTC. Its translation is CASSIGASSYNEQFF.

This clonotype was detected a few times. The chain has TRBV20-1 and TRBJ2-7; 10 nucleotides align to TRBD2. Trimming took 6 bases from V and 0 from J; bases not matched to a gene: 5. The CDR3 extends over 14 amino acids. Germline values: CDR1 DFQATT, CDR2 SNEGSKA (reference sequence). CDR3 coding DNA: TGCAGTGCCACACTAGCGGGGAGCTCCTACGAGCAGTACTTC. Translation: CSATLAGSSYEQYF.

The sample holds many counts of this clonotype. The gene calls are TRBV28 and TRBJ2-3; no firm D call. Germline CDR1 is MDHEN and CDR2 is SYDVKM. V lost 3 bases, J lost 5 bases, and 9 bases lay in between. This CDR3 is 13 amino acids long. The CDR3 spells CASSFPAIDTQYF. In nucleotides, the CDR3 is TGTGCCAGCAGTTTCCCCGCTATAGATACGCAGTATTTT.

The CDR3 is CAIGYRTASTEAFF. The CDR3 DNA is TGTGCCATCGGATATAGGACAGCCTCCACTGAAGCTTTCTTT. This chain connects TRBV10-3 to TRBJ1-1, with D maybe TRBD1 (6 bases). The CDR3 runs to 14 residues. V lost 8 bases, J lost 4 bases, and 17 bases lay in between. Germline V gives CDR1 ENHRY, CDR2 SYGVKD.

This clonotype has only a few counts. The rearrangement uses TRBV5-1 and TRBJ1-5; tentatively, D is TRBD1 (5 bases). V was clipped by 4 bases and J by 11 bases, with 19 bases between them. The CDR3 spans 14 residues. The germline V gene has CDR1 SGHRS and CDR2 YFSETQ. The CDR3 protein is CASSRLDTAIAQHF. CDR3 nucleotide sequence: TGCGCCAGCAGCCGCCTGGACACCGCTATAGCCCAGCATTTT.

This clonotype was counted at least ten times. This rearrangement joins TRBV27 to TRBJ1-1; 7 bases fit TRBD1. Looked up from germline, CDR1 is MNHEY and CDR2 is SMNVEV (reference sequence). The CDR3 covers 13 residues. With 6 bases clipped from V and 6 bases from J, the junction kept 7 bases outside the gene matches. CDR3 region: CASRPTGVAEAFF. The CDR3 coding sequence is TGTGCCAGCAGGCCTACAGGGGTCGCTGAAGCTTTCTTT.

In its sample, this clonotype was seen a few times. The V and J genes are TRBV20-1 and TRBJ1-3; the match to TRBD1 covers 10 bases. This CDR3 has 14 residues. The trim removed 0 bases at V and 11 bases at J, leaving 7 bases unmatched. Germline-derived CDR1 and CDR2 are DFQATT and SNEGSKA (reference sequence). CDR3 coding DNA: TGCAGTGCTAGAGATGGGACAGGGGTAGACGCCATATATTTT. Protein: CSARDGTGVDAIYF.

This clonotype rates as medium-sized. This chain uses TRBV15 with TRBJ2-1; 9 nucleotides agree with TRBD2. Germline CDR1 is LNHNV and CDR2 is YYDKDF (reference sequence). The CDR3 sequence is 17 residues long. Trimming removed 5 bases from V and 0 bases from J; junction bases left unmatched: 8. As DNA, the CDR3 is TGTGCCACCAGCGGCTTTGGTAGCGGGAGCTCCTACAATGAGCAGTTCTTC. Its protein is CATSGFGSGSSYNEQFF.